This T cell receptor (beta chain) originates from a study of cytomegalovirus exposure and HLA in healthy donors. J gave up 10 bases and V 5 bases, and 15 bases lay outside the gene matches. The CDR3 is 16 residues long. Germline lookup yields CDR1 MGHRA and CDR2 YSYEKL. PCR used 60 Vbeta primers and 13 Jbeta primers. The repertoire was sequenced with immunoSEQ multiplex PCR; TCRdb's copy has only in-frame clones and lacks some. The table shows 150,000 to 200,000 clones, with over 75% occurring only once. This clone was recorded only once. The rearrangement uses TRBV4-1 and TRBJ2-1; TRBD2 agrees at 9 bases. This sequence originates from a man aged 18-30 years in good health and CMV-seronegative. The sequenced material came from PBMCs. The CDR3 DNA reads TGCGCCAGCAGCGATCTACCCGCGGGAGGGCACCCAGAGCAGTTCTTC. It translates to CASSDLPAGGHPEQFF.